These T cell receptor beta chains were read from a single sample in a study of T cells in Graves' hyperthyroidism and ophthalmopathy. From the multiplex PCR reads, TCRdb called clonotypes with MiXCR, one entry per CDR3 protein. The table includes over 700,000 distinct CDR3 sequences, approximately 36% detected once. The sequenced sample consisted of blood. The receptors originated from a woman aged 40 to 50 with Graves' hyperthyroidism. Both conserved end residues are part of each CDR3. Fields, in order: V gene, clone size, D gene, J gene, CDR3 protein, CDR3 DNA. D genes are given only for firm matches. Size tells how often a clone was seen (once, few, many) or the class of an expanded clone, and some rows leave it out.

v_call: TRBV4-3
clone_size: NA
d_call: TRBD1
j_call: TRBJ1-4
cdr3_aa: CASSQRDRAHEKLFF
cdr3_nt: TGCGCCAGCAGCCAAAGGGACAGGGCCCATGAAAAACTGTTTTTT

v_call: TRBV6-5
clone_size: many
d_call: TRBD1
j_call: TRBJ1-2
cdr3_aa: CASSEADRALYGYTF
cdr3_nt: TGTGCCAGCAGTGAGGCCGACAGGGCTCTCTATGGCTACACCTTC

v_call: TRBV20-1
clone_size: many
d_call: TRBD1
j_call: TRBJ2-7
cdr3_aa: CSASGQGGREQYF
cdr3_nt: TGCAGTGCTTCGGGACAGGGAGGACGCGAGCAGTACTTC

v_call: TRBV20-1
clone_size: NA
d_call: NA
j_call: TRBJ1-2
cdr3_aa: CSARRAGEGYTF
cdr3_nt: TGCAGTGCCAGAAGGGCAGGGGAGGGCTACACCTTC

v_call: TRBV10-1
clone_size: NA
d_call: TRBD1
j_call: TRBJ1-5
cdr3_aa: CASSVCQEGQGPRGINQPQHF
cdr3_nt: TGCGCCAGCAGTGTTTGTCAGGAGGGACAGGGGCCACGAGGGATCAATCAGCCCCAGCATTTT

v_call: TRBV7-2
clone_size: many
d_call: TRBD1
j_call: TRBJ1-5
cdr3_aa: CASSDRDRGAYQPQHF
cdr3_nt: TGTGCCAGCAGCGACCGGGACAGGGGAGCGTATCAGCCCCAGCATTTT

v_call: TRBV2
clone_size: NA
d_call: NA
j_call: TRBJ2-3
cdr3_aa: CASSEQVDTQYF
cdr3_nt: TGTGCCAGCAGTGAACAAGTAGATACGCAGTATTTT

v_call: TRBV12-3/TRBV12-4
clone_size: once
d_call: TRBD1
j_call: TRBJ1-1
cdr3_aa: CASSLSSSGQGEAFF
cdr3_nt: TGTGCCAGCAGTTTGAGTTCATCGGGACAGGGAGAGGCTTTCTTT

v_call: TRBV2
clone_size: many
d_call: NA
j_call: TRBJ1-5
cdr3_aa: CASSDSYNQPQHF
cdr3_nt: TGTGCCAGCAGTGACAGCTACAATCAGCCCCAGCATTTT

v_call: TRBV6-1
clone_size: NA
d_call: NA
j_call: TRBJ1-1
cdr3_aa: CAISEAKNTEAFF
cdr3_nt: TGTGCCATCAGTGAAGCGAAGAACACTGAAGCTTTCTTT

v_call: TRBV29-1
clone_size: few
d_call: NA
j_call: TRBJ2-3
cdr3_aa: CSVEDGTGPTDTQYF
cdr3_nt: TGCAGCGTTGAAGATGGTACGGGCCCTACAGATACGCAGTATTTT

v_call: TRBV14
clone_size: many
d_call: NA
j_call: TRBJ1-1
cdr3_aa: CALQTGDTEAFF
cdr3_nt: TGTGCCCTCCAGACAGGAGACACTGAAGCTTTCTTT

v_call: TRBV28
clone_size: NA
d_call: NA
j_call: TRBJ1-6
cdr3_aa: CASSLVANYNSPLHF
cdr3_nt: TGTGCCAGCAGTTTGGTTGCAAACTATAATTCACCCCTCCACTTT

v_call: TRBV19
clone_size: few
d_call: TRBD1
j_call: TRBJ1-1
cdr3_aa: CASRKPKPGQGVEAFF
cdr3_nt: TGTGCCAGTAGAAAGCCCAAACCGGGACAGGGGGTGGAGGCTTTCTTT

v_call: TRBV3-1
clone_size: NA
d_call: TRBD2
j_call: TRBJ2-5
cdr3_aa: CASRGVTETQYF
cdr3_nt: TGTGCCAGCCGGGGGGTTACAGAGACCCAGTACTTC

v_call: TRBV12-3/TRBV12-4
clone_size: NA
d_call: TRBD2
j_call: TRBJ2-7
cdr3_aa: CASSRGSSEQYF
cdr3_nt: TGTGCCAGCTCCCGCGGGAGCTCCGAGCAGTACTTC

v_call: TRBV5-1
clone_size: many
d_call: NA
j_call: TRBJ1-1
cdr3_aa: CASSLFSQDTEAFF
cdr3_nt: TGCGCCAGCAGCTTGTTTTCCCAGGACACTGAAGCTTTCTTT

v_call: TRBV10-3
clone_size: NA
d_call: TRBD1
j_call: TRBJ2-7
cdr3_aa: CAISEDRESEQYF
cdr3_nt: TGTGCCATCAGTGAGGACAGGGAGAGCGAGCAGTACTTC

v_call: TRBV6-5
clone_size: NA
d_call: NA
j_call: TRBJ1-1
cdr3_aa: CAISYGATEAFF
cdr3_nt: TGTGCCATCAGTTACGGGGCCACTGAAGCTTTCTTT

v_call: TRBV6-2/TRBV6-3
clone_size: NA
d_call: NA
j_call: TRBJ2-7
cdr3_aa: CASSQTLAEQYF
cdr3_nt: TGTGCCAGCAGCCAAACCCTAGCGGAGCAGTACTTC

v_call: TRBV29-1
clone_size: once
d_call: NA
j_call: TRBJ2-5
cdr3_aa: CSGRQQETQYF
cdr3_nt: TGCAGCGGCAGACAACAAGAGACCCAGTACTTC

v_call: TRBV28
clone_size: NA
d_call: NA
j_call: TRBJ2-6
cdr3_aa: CASSSPTGQPGANVLTF
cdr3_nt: TGTGCCAGCAGTTCACCGACAGGTCAACCTGGGGCCAACGTCCTGACTTTC

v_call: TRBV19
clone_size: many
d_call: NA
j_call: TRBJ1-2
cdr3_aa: CATGRNHEGYTF
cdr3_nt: TGTGCCACCGGACGGAATCACGAGGGCTACACCTTC

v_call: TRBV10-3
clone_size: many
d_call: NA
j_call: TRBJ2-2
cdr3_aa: CAIRPTLTNTGELFF
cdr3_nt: TGTGCCATCAGACCGACGCTTACGAACACCGGGGAGCTGTTTTTT

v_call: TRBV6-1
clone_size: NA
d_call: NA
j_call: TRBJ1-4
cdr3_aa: CASSTTRTGLLNEKLFF
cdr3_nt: TGTGCCAGCAGTACCACCCGAACAGGATTACTAAATGAAAAACTGTTTTTT

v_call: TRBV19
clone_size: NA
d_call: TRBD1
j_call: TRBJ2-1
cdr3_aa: CASSKGQGAGNEQFF
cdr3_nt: TGTGCCAGTAGTAAGGGACAGGGGGCAGGCAATGAGCAGTTCTTC

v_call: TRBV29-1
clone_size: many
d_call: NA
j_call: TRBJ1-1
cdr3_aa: CSVEYRGLDTEAFF
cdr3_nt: TGCAGCGTTGAGTACCGGGGGCTCGACACTGAAGCTTTCTTT

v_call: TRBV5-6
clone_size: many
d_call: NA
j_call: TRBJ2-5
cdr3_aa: CASSFDFKTQYF
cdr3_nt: TGTGCCAGCAGCTTTGATTTTAAGACCCAGTACTTC

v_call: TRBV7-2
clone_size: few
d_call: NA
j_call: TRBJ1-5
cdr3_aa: CASSPSRGGVSNQPQHF
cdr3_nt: TGTGCCAGCAGCCCCTCTCGCGGGGGGGTGAGCAATCAGCCCCAGCATTTT

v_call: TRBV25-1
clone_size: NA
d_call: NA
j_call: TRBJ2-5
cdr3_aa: CASGRDGKETQYF
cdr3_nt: TGTGCCAGCGGGCGGGACGGGAAAGAGACCCAGTACTTC

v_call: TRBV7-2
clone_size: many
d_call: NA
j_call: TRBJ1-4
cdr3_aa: CASSLAVLGGKLFF
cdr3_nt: TGTGCCAGCAGCTTAGCAGTTTTGGGAGGGAAACTGTTTTTT

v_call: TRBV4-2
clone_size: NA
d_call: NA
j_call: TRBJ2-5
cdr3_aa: CASSQETRSVETQYF
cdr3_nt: TGTGCCAGCAGCCAAGAAACTAGGTCTGTAGAGACCCAGTACTTC

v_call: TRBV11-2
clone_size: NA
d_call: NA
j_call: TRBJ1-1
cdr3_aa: CASSSGSLGGTEAFF
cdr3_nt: TGTGCCAGCAGCTCTGGGTCCCTCGGGGGGACTGAAGCTTTCTTT

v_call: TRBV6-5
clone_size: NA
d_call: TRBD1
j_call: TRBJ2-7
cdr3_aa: CASSTSKGQPYSCEQYF
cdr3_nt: TGTGCCAGCAGTACCTCCAAGGGACAGCCTTACTCCTGCGAGCAGTACTTC

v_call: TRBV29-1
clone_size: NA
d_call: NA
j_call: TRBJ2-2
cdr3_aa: CSVDDGVRPGSCFF
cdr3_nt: NA

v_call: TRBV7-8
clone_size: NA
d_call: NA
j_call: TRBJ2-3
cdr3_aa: CASSPNFRDFPDTQYF
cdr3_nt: TGTGCCAGCAGCCCAAATTTCCGGGACTTCCCGGATACGCAGTATTTT

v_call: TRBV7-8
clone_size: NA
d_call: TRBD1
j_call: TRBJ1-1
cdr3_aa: CASRWTGYTEAFF
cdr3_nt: TGTGCCAGCAGATGGACAGGGTATACTGAAGCTTTCTTT

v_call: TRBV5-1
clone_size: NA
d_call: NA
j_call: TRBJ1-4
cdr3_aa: CASSLAAGFNEKLFF
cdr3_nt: TGCGCCAGCAGCTTGGCGGCAGGGTTTAATGAAAAACTGTTTTTT

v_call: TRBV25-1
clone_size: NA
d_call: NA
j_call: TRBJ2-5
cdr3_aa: CASSDYETQYF
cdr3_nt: TGTGCCAGCAGTGATTACGAGACCCAGTACTTC

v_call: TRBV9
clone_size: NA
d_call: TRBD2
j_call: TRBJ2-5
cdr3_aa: CASSVGAGDPETQYF
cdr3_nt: TGTGCCAGCAGCGTAGGGGCGGGGGATCCTGAGACCCAGTACTTC

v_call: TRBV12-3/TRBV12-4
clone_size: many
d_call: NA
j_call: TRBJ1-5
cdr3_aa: CASSPRGSNQPQHF
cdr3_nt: TGTGCCAGCAGTCCACGGGGGAGCAATCAGCCCCAGCATTTT

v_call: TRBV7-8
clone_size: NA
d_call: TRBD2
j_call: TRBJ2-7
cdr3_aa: CASSFANSGSFSYNEQYF
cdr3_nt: TGTGCCAGCAGCTTCGCTAATAGCGGGAGCTTTTCTTACAATGAGCAGTACTTC

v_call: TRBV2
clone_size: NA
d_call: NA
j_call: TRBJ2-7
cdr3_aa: CASSEGMGGRVNEQYF
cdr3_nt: TGTGCCAGCAGCGAGGGAATGGGCGGGCGGGTCAATGAGCAGTACTTC

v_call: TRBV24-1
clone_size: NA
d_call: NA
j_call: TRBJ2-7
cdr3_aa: CATHSSEQYF
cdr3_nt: TGTGCCACCCACTCTTCGGAGCAGTACTTC

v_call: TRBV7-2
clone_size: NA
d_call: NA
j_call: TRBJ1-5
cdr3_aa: CATSPGQYADQPQHF
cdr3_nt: TGTGCCACCAGCCCCGGACAGTACGCCGATCAGCCCCAGCATTTT

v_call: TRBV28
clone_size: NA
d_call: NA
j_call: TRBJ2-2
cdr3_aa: CASSPPGTNTGELFF
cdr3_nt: TGTGCCAGCAGTCCCCCGGGTACGAACACCGGGGAGCTGTTTTTT

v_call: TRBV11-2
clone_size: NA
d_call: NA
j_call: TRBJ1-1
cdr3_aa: CASSKARAGTEAFF
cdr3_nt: TGTGCCAGCAGCAAAGCACGGGCCGGCACTGAAGCTTTCTTT

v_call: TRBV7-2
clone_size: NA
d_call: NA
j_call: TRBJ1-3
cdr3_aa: CARRNTIYF
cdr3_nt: TGTGCCAGAAGAAACACCATATATTTT

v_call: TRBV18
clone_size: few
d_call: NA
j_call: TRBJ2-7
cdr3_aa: CASSPDVLQYF
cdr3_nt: TGTGCCAGCTCACCAGATGTACTCCAGTACTTC

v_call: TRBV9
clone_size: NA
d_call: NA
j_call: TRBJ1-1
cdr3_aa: CASSPPLGGAKAEAFF
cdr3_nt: TGTGCCAGCAGCCCACCATTGGGGGGGGCAAAGGCTGAAGCTTTCTTT